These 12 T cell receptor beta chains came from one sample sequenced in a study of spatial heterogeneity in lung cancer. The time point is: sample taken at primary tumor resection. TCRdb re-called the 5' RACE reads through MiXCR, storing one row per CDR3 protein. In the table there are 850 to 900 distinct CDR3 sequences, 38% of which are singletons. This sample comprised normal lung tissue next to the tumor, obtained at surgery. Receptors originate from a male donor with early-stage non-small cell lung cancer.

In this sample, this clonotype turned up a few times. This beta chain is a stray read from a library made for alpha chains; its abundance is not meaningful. The CDR3 bases are TGCAGCGTTGAAACTGACAGGGAGGAGACCCAGTACTTC. It is translated as CSVETDREETQYF. This sequence joins TRBV29-1 and TRBJ2-5; 7 bases match TRBD1. The germline V gene has CDR1 SQVTM and CDR2 ANQGSEA. The length of the CDR3 is 13 residues. After removal of 2 bases from V and 5 bases from J, the junction contained 5 bases not matched to a gene.

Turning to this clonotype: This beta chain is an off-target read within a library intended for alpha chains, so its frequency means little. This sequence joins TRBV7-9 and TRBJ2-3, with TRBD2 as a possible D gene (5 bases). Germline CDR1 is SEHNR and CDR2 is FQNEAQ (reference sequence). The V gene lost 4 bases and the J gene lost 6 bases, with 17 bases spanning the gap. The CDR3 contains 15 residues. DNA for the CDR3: TGTGCCAGCAGCTCCACCCCCTCTAGCCCCGATACGCAGTATTTT. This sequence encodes CASSSTPSSPDTQYF.

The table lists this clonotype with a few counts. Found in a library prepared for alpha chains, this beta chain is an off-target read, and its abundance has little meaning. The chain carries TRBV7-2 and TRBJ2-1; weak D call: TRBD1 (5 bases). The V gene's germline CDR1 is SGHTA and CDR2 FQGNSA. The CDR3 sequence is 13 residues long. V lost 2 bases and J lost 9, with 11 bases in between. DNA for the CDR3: TGTGCCAGCAGCTTACCAGACAGCGTTGAGCAGTTCTTC. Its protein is CASSLPDSVEQFF.

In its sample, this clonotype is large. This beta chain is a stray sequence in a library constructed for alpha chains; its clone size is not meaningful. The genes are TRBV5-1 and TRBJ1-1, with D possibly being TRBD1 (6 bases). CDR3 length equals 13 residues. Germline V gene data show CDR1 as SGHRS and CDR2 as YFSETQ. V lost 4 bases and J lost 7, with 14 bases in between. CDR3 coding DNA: TGCGCCAGCAGCGTTGGGACAACGAGTGAAGCTTTCTTT. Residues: CASSVGTTSEAFF.

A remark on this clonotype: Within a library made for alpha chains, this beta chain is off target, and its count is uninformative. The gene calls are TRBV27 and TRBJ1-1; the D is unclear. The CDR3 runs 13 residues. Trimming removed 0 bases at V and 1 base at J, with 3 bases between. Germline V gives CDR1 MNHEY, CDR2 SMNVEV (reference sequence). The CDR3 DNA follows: TGTGCCAGCAGTTTATCACGGAACACTGAAGCTTTCTTT. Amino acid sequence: CASSLSRNTEAFF.

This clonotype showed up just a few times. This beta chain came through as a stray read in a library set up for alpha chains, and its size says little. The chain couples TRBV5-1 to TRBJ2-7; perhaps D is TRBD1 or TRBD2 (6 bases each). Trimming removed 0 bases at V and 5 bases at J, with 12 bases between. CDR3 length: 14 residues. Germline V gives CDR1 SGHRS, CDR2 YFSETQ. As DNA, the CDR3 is TGCGCCAGCAGCTTGGGGCAGGGGACTGACGAGCAGTACTTC. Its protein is CASSLGQGTDEQYF.

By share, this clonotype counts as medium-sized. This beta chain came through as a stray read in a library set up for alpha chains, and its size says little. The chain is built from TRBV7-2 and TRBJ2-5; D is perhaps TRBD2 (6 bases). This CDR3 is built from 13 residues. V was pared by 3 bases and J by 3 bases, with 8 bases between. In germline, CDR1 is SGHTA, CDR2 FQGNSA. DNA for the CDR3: TGTGCCAGCAGCTTTACGGGGGAAGAGACCCAGTACTTC. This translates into CASSFTGEETQYF.

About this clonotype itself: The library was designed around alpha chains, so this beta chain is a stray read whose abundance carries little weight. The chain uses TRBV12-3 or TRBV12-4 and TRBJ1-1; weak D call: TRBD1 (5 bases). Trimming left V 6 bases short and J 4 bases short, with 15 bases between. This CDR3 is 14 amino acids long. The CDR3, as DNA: TGTGCCAGCAGCACCGGGGGGAGTCTCACTGAAGCTTTCTTT. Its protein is CASSTGGSLTEAFF.

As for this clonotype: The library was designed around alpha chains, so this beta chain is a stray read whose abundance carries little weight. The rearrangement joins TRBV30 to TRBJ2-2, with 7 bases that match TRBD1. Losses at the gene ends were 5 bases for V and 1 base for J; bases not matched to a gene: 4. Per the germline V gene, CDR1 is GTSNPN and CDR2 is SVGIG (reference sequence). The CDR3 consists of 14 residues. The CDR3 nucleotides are TGTGCCTGGCGACAGGGTTTGAACACCGGGGAGCTGTTTTTT. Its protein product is CAWRQGLNTGELFF. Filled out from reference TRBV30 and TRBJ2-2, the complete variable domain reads SQTIHQWPATLVQPVGSPLSLECTVEGTSNPNLYWYRQAAGRGLQLLFYSVGIGQISSEVPQNLSASRPQDRQFILSSKKLLLSDSGFYLCAWRQGLNTGELFFGEGSRLTVL.

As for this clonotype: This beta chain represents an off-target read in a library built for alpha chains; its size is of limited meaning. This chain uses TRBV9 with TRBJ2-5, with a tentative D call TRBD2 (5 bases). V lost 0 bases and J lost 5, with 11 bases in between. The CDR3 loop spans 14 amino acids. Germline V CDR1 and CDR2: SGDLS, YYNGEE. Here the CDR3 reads CASSVGGRLETQYF. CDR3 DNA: TGTGCCAGCAGCGTAGGTGGGAGACTGGAGACCCAGTACTTC.

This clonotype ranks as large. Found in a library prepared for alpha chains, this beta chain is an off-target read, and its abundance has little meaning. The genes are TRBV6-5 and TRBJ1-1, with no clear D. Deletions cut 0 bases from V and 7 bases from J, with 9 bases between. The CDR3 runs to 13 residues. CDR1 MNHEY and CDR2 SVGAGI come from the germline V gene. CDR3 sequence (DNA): TGTGCCAGCAGTTACTCGAACCAGCGTGAAGCTTTCTTT. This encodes CASSYSNQREAFF.

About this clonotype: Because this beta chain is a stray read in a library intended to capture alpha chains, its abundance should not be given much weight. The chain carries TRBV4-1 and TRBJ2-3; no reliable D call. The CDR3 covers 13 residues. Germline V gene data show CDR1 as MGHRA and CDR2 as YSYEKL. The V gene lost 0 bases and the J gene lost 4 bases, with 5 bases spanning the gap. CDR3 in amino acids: CASSQELSDTQYF. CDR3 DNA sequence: TGCGCCAGCAGCCAAGAGCTTTCAGATACGCAGTATTTT.